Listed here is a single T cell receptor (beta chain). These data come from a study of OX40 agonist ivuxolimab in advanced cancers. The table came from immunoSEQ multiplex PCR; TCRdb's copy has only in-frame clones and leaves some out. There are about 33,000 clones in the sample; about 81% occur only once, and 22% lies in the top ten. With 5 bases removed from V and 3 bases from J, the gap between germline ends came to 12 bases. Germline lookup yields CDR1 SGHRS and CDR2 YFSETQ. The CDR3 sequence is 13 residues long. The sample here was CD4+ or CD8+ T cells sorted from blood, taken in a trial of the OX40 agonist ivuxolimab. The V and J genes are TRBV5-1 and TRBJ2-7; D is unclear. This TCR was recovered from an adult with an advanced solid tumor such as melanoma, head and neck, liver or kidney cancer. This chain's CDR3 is CASSVDGHYEQYF. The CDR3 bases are TGCGCCAGCAGTGTTGACGGGCACTACGAGCAGTACTTC.